A selection of T cell receptor beta chains follows, all from one sample in a study of cytomegalovirus exposure and HLA in healthy donors. The protocol was immunoSEQ multiplex PCR, while the TCRdb copy is restricted to in-frame clones and leaves out a portion. The sample shows some 77,000 clones, almost 80% of them seen only once. The sequencing sample was made of PBMCs. These receptors were obtained from a woman in her 40s in good health and CMV-seropositive. Each CDR3 is given without its conserved first and last residue. D genes are given only for firm matches.

D: TRBD2; V: TRBV27; CDR3: ASSLGTSGSYEQY
D: TRBD2; V: TRBV29-1; CDR3: SVGGGRAPGELF
D: NA; V: TRBV2; CDR3: ASRPGLSNEKLF
D: TRBD1; V: TRBV2; CDR3: ASSRQGLVNQPQH
D: NA; V: TRBV18; CDR3: ASSPPQAQETQY
D: NA; V: TRBV5-6; CDR3: ASSFFDSGGYT
D: NA; V: TRBV4-1; CDR3: ASSQEAGFHQPQH
D: TRBD2; V: TRBV30; CDR3: AWGSLAGSNEQF
D: TRBD1; V: TRBV2; CDR3: ASSDGGQGLVIYEQY
D: NA; V: TRBV10-3; CDR3: AISEGGPATNEKLF
D: TRBD2; V: TRBV19; CDR3: ASSTPAGTSGRDEQF
D: NA; V: TRBV29-1; CDR3: SVDTGGRYNEQF
D: NA; V: TRBV19; CDR3: ASSRPGAADTQY
D: NA; V: TRBV6-5; CDR3: ATSDRPGNTIY
D: NA; V: TRBV15; CDR3: ATSRDRAGANEQY
D: NA; V: TRBV30; CDR3: AWGQFQETQY
D: NA; V: TRBV29-1; CDR3: SVGLAYEQY
D: NA; V: TRBV5-1; CDR3: ASSFSPSSGSSYEQY
D: NA; V: TRBV5-1; CDR3: ASSLPSGTWSDEQY
D: NA; V: TRBV7-9; CDR3: ASSPGSETQY
D: NA; V: TRBV13; CDR3: ASSTKPGASYEQY
D: TRBD1; V: TRBV10-3; CDR3: AIGGTGDNSPLH
D: TRBD1; V: TRBV18; CDR3: ASTGGLNQPQH
D: NA; V: TRBV4-1; CDR3: ASSQGQSRLLGGTDTQY
D: TRBD1; V: TRBV27; CDR3: ASSLYRDRGGYT
D: TRBD2; V: TRBV27; CDR3: ASSSEPGLGGETQY
D: NA; V: TRBV27; CDR3: ASSRAGGQATEAF
D: NA; V: TRBV28; CDR3: ASSLPGPRQSYGYT
D: NA; V: TRBV19; CDR3: ASTTSPGSYEQY
D: TRBD2; V: TRBV2; CDR3: ASSRLAGSEQY
D: TRBD1; V: TRBV29-1; CDR3: SAAGGGQPQH
D: NA; V: TRBV7-8; CDR3: ASSQARGHEQY
D: TRBD1; V: TRBV27; CDR3: ASSVQGARDQPQH
D: NA; V: TRBV13; CDR3: ASSFYDRKLF
D: NA; V: TRBV5-1; CDR3: ASTRGGLNTEAF
D: TRBD1; V: TRBV30; CDR3: AWGTGGNEQF
D: NA; V: TRBV29-1; CDR3: SVEVGPLMWPPSYEQY
D: NA; V: TRBV5-1; CDR3: ASSLAGLFSYNEQF
D: NA; V: TRBV15; CDR3: ATSRDSFAQGAHISNQPQH
D: TRBD2; V: TRBV30; CDR3: ASTSGQETQY
D: NA; V: TRBV28; CDR3: ASSMDRMNTEAF
D: NA; V: TRBV6-5; CDR3: ASSYGPGGTDTQY
D: NA; V: TRBV5-1; CDR3: ASSLVYRSQPQN
D: NA; V: TRBV6-1; CDR3: ASSEVGEVVELF
D: NA; V: TRBV15; CDR3: ATSRDTLLVTSTDTQY
D: TRBD1; V: TRBV30; CDR3: AWYDRGNTEAF
D: NA; V: TRBV1; CDR3: TSWVWRVTTL
D: NA; V: TRBV14; CDR3: ASSPSGPGNTIY